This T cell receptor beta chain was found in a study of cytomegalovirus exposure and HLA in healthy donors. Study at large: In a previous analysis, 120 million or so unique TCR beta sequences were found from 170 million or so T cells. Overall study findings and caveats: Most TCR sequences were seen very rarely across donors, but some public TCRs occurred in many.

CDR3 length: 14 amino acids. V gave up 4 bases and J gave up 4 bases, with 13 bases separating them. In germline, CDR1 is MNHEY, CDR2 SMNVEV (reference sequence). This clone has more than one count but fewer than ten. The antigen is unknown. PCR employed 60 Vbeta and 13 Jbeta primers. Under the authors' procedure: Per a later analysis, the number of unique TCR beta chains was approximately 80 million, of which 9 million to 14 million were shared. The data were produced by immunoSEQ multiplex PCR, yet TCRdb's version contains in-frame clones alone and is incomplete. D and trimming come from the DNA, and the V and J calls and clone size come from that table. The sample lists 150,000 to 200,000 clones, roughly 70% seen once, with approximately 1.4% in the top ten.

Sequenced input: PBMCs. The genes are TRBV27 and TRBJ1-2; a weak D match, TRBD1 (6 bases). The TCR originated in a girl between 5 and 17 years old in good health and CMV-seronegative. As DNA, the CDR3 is TGTGCCAGCAGTTCGCCAGGGGTTGCCTATGGCTACACCTTC. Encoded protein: CASSSPGVAYGYTF.